The source of this T cell receptor (beta chain) is a study of blood T cell repertoires in COVID-19. TCRdb keeps only in-frame clones here, not all; method: immunoSEQ multiplex PCR. The table records 95,000 to 150,000 clones, 80% of them present only once. The V gene's germline CDR1 is LNHDA and CDR2 SQIVND (reference sequence). V gave up 8 bases and J gave up 0 bases, with 19 bases separating them. This CDR3 region has 16 residues. This TCR derives from a man in his 60s with active or convalescent COVID-19. This rearrangement joins TRBV19 to TRBJ1-1, with D possibly TRBD1 on 5 matching bases. The sequencing input was peripheral blood. CDR3 bases: TGTGCCAGTTTGGGACTATCGGATACTATGAACACTGAAGCTTTCTTT. Translated, it gives CASLGLSDTMNTEAFF.